Sequencing of this T cell receptor (beta chain) was carried out in a study of control samples from healthy donors and cancer patients. Produced via immunoSEQ multiplex PCR; TCRdb's table is partial and in-frame only. The sample consists of approximately 100,000 clones, roughly 89% of them appearing once. The ends lost 3 bases at V and 2 bases at J; junction bases unmatched: 9. This CDR3 has 16 residues. The germline CDR1 and CDR2 sequences are DFQATT and SNEGSKA (reference sequence). The chain links TRBV20-1 to TRBJ2-3; 9 nucleotides line up with TRBD2. The sequenced material came from blood. This receptor was taken from a man aged 30 to 45 in good health. The CDR3 region has the DNA TGCAGTGCTAGTTGGGCAGCGGGGGGACTCACAGATACGCAGTATTTT. It yields the protein CSASWAAGGLTDTQYF.